A selection of T cell receptor beta chains follows, all from one sample in a study of blood T cell repertoires in COVID-19. Repertoires were generated with immunoSEQ multiplex PCR, while TCRdb's copy carries only in-frame clones and drops some. The repertoire consists of about 130,000 clones, with 80% to 90% occurring once and the leading ten covering around 4.2%. Sequencing was performed on PBMCs or T cells enriched from blood (not recorded which). Source of these receptors: a man aged 45-60 years who had recovered from COVID-19. Each CDR3 is given with its conserved first and last residue. Each record gives: J gene, clone size, V gene, D gene, CDR3 DNA, CDR3 protein. The D gene is left open where the match is weak. Size is omitted from some rows. Given values are once, few, many or a class for expanded clones.

j_gene: TRBJ1-4
abundance: -
v_gene: TRBV9
d_gene: -
CDR3nt: TGTGCCAGCAGCCCAACCCCGGGGGGGTCGGGAGGAGAAAAACTGTTTTTT
CDR3aa: CASSPTPGGSGGEKLFF

j_gene: TRBJ2-2
abundance: few
v_gene: TRBV7-7
d_gene: -
CDR3nt: TGTGCCAGCAGGCGGACTGGGGCCGGGACACCCGGGGAGCTGTTTTTT
CDR3aa: CASRRTGAGTPGELFF

j_gene: TRBJ2-1
abundance: -
v_gene: TRBV5-1
d_gene: -
CDR3nt: TGCGCCAGCAGCGTTATCCCCTACAATGAGCAGTTCTTC
CDR3aa: CASSVIPYNEQFF

j_gene: TRBJ1-2
abundance: -
v_gene: TRBV28
d_gene: -
CDR3nt: TGTGCCAGCAGTTTATTCGGCGGAGGGGTGGGAGGCTATGGCTACACCTTC
CDR3aa: CASSLFGGGVGGYGYTF

j_gene: TRBJ2-1
abundance: -
v_gene: TRBV7-3
d_gene: TRBD2
CDR3nt: TGTGCCAGCAGCTTACGGCGGGGGGCAAGGAATGAGCAGTTCTTC
CDR3aa: CASSLRRGARNEQFF

j_gene: TRBJ1-2
abundance: once
v_gene: TRBV18
d_gene: TRBD1
CDR3nt: TGTGCCAGCTCACAGAACAGGGGCGACACTAACTATGGCTACACCTTC
CDR3aa: CASSQNRGDTNYGYTF

j_gene: TRBJ2-2
abundance: -
v_gene: TRBV19
d_gene: -
CDR3nt: TGTGCCAGTAGTAGAGGGGCAGGGGTTGACACCGGGGAGCTGTTTTTT
CDR3aa: CASSRGAGVDTGELFF

j_gene: TRBJ2-7
abundance: -
v_gene: TRBV12-2
d_gene: -
CDR3nt: TGTGCAAGTCGCTTAGCGGGGCCCCCGGGACAGGCCTACGAGCAGTACTTC
CDR3aa: CASRLAGPPGQAYEQYF

j_gene: TRBJ1-2
abundance: -
v_gene: TRBV4-3
d_gene: -
CDR3nt: TGCGCCAGCAGCCAAGAAGCAAGACTCTATGGCTACACCTTC
CDR3aa: CASSQEARLYGYTF

j_gene: TRBJ1-4
abundance: -
v_gene: TRBV30
d_gene: -
CDR3nt: TGTGCCTGGAGAAGGGGCAGGGTACAGGAAAAACTGTTTTTT
CDR3aa: CAWRRGRVQEKLFF

j_gene: TRBJ1-6
abundance: -
v_gene: TRBV15
d_gene: -
CDR3nt: TGTGCCACCAGCAGAGATAATAATTCACCCCTCCACTTT
CDR3aa: CATSRDNNSPLHF

j_gene: TRBJ2-2
abundance: -
v_gene: TRBV11-2
d_gene: TRBD2
CDR3nt: TGTGCCAGCAGCAGACTAGCGGTGAACACCGGGGAGCTGTTTTTT
CDR3aa: CASSRLAVNTGELFF

j_gene: TRBJ1-5
abundance: once
v_gene: TRBV18
d_gene: -
CDR3nt: TGTGCCAGCTCACCTAAAAATAGCAATCAGCCCCAGCATTTT
CDR3aa: CASSPKNSNQPQHF

j_gene: TRBJ2-1
abundance: -
v_gene: TRBV19
d_gene: -
CDR3nt: TGTGCCAGTAGTCTAGGCGGACAGCACAATGAGCAGTTCTTC
CDR3aa: CASSLGGQHNEQFF

j_gene: TRBJ1-4
abundance: -
v_gene: TRBV6-5
d_gene: -
CDR3nt: TGTGCCAGCAGTTACGGGGGGGCTAATGAAAAACTGTTTTTT
CDR3aa: CASSYGGANEKLFF

j_gene: TRBJ2-2
abundance: -
v_gene: TRBV7-8
d_gene: TRBD1
CDR3nt: TGTGCCAGCAGCTTGTACGGGACAGGGGCCACCGGGGAGCTGTTTTTT
CDR3aa: CASSLYGTGATGELFF

j_gene: TRBJ2-2
abundance: -
v_gene: TRBV1
d_gene: -
CDR3nt: TGCACCAGCAGCCCCCCCAGGCCCGGGACAAGTACCCTCGCGAACACCGGGGAGCTGTTTTTT
CDR3aa: CTSSPPRPGTSTLANTGELFF

j_gene: TRBJ1-2
abundance: -
v_gene: TRBV27
d_gene: TRBD1
CDR3nt: TGTGCCAGCAGTTTATTAAGGGGGACAGATAACTATGGCTACACCTTC
CDR3aa: CASSLLRGTDNYGYTF

j_gene: TRBJ1-1
abundance: -
v_gene: TRBV7-9
d_gene: TRBD1
CDR3nt: TGTGCCAGCACCCAAGGAGGGACAGGGAACACTGAAGCTTTCTTT
CDR3aa: CASTQGGTGNTEAFF

j_gene: TRBJ2-5
abundance: -
v_gene: TRBV7-7
d_gene: TRBD2
CDR3nt: TGTGCTAGCAGCTTAGGTCCCGGGGGGGATAAGACCCAGTACTTC
CDR3aa: CASSLGPGGDKTQYF

j_gene: TRBJ1-5
abundance: -
v_gene: TRBV6-2/TRBV6-3
d_gene: -
CDR3nt: TGTGCCAGCAGTTACTCGCGGGGAGTTCAGCCCCAGCATTTT
CDR3aa: CASSYSRGVQPQHF

j_gene: TRBJ1-5
abundance: -
v_gene: TRBV2
d_gene: TRBD1
CDR3nt: TGTGCCAGCAGCGTTCTGGGACAGTCAAATCAGCCCCAGCATTTT
CDR3aa: CASSVLGQSNQPQHF

j_gene: TRBJ1-2
abundance: -
v_gene: TRBV19
d_gene: TRBD1
CDR3nt: TGTGCCAGTAGGATTCCGGGACAGCAAGCTAACTATGGCTACACCTTC
CDR3aa: CASRIPGQQANYGYTF

j_gene: TRBJ2-4
abundance: -
v_gene: TRBV7-9
d_gene: -
CDR3nt: TGTGCCAGCAGCTTAGCGGTGGGCCCGCAAAACATTCAGTACTTC
CDR3aa: CASSLAVGPQNIQYF

j_gene: TRBJ1-5
abundance: -
v_gene: TRBV28
d_gene: -
CDR3nt: TGTGCCAGCAGTTCAGGCGGGGGGCAAAGCAATCAGCCCCAGCATTTT
CDR3aa: CASSSGGGQSNQPQHF

j_gene: TRBJ1-3
abundance: -
v_gene: TRBV28
d_gene: TRBD1
CDR3nt: TGTGCCAGCAGTCGACAGGGGGCGTCGGGAAACACCATATATTTT
CDR3aa: CASSRQGASGNTIYF

j_gene: TRBJ2-1
abundance: few
v_gene: TRBV5-1
d_gene: TRBD2
CDR3nt: TGCGCCAGCGGCATTGGGGGGGACAATGAGCAGTTCTTC
CDR3aa: CASGIGGDNEQFF

j_gene: TRBJ1-5
abundance: -
v_gene: TRBV3-1/TRBV3-2
d_gene: TRBD1
CDR3nt: TGTGCCAGCAGCCAAGGAGCAGGGGGCCCGTATCAGCCCCAGCATTTT
CDR3aa: CASSQGAGGPYQPQHF

j_gene: TRBJ2-5
abundance: few
v_gene: TRBV20-1
d_gene: -
CDR3nt: TGCAGTGCAGGGGTTGAGACCCAGTACTTC
CDR3aa: CSAGVETQYF

j_gene: TRBJ1-4
abundance: -
v_gene: TRBV2
d_gene: TRBD1
CDR3nt: TGTGCCAGCAGTGCCTTGACAGGGCATAATGAAAAACTGTTTTTT
CDR3aa: CASSALTGHNEKLFF

j_gene: TRBJ1-5
abundance: few
v_gene: TRBV7-2
d_gene: -
CDR3nt: TGTGCCAGCAGCTTAGGACTCGATCAGCCCCAGCATTTT
CDR3aa: CASSLGLDQPQHF

j_gene: TRBJ2-3
abundance: -
v_gene: TRBV24-1
d_gene: TRBD2
CDR3nt: TGTGCCACCAGAGAGACTAGCTCGGCAGATACGCAGTATTTT
CDR3aa: CATRETSSADTQYF

j_gene: TRBJ1-2
abundance: -
v_gene: TRBV5-1
d_gene: -
CDR3nt: TGCGCCAGCAGCTTGGACAGCTCCACTTATGGCTACACCTTC
CDR3aa: CASSLDSSTYGYTF

j_gene: TRBJ2-6
abundance: few
v_gene: TRBV10-2
d_gene: -
CDR3nt: TGCGCCAGCAGTGAGTCGACCAGGGGATCGGTTGGGGCCAACGTCCTGACTTTC
CDR3aa: CASSESTRGSVGANVLTF

j_gene: TRBJ1-4
abundance: -
v_gene: TRBV25-1
d_gene: -
CDR3nt: TGTGCCAGCAGTGAATACCTAGGGGGGGACGAAAAACTGTTTTTT
CDR3aa: CASSEYLGGDEKLFF

j_gene: TRBJ2-1
abundance: -
v_gene: TRBV4-1
d_gene: TRBD2
CDR3nt: TGCGCCAGCAGCCAAGATGGCGGTCGGCTAGCGGGAGAGGGCGAGCAGTTCTTC
CDR3aa: CASSQDGGRLAGEGEQFF

j_gene: TRBJ2-7
abundance: -
v_gene: TRBV7-9
d_gene: TRBD1
CDR3nt: TGTGCCAGCAGCCCGACAGGGTTAATTCCCTACGAGCAGTACTTC
CDR3aa: CASSPTGLIPYEQYF

j_gene: TRBJ1-2
abundance: -
v_gene: TRBV7-9
d_gene: -
CDR3nt: TGTGCCAGCAGTTACTCCGGCGGTCTTGGCTACACCTTC
CDR3aa: CASSYSGGLGYTF

j_gene: TRBJ2-1
abundance: once
v_gene: TRBV5-6
d_gene: -
CDR3nt: TGTGCCAGCAGCAGCATCAAGCTTTACCCCCTCAATGAGCAGTTCTTC
CDR3aa: CASSSIKLYPLNEQFF

j_gene: TRBJ1-1
abundance: -
v_gene: TRBV6-5
d_gene: -
CDR3nt: TGTGCCAGCAGTTACTCGAGGCGCCGGAACACTGAAGCTTTCTTT
CDR3aa: CASSYSRRRNTEAFF

j_gene: TRBJ2-1
abundance: -
v_gene: TRBV12-5
d_gene: TRBD1
CDR3nt: TGTGCTAGTGGTTTGGTGCTTGGACAGGGAGGTTGGTACAATGAGCAGTTCTTC
CDR3aa: CASGLVLGQGGWYNEQFF

j_gene: TRBJ1-6
abundance: -
v_gene: TRBV5-1
d_gene: -
CDR3nt: TGCGCCAGCAGAGCGAGGGAAAGCTCCTATAATTCACCCCTCCACTTT
CDR3aa: CASRARESSYNSPLHF

j_gene: TRBJ2-6
abundance: -
v_gene: TRBV7-2
d_gene: TRBD1
CDR3nt: TGTGCCAGCAGCCCGCAGTACAGGGGGCAAGGGGCCAACGTCCTGACTTTC
CDR3aa: CASSPQYRGQGANVLTF

j_gene: TRBJ1-6
abundance: once
v_gene: TRBV2
d_gene: -
CDR3nt: TGTGCCAGCAGTAGCAGTACAGGCTCGGAGGGGCCCCTCCACTTT
CDR3aa: CASSSSTGSEGPLHF

j_gene: TRBJ1-1
abundance: -
v_gene: TRBV4-1
d_gene: -
CDR3nt: TGCGCCAGCAGCCAAAGACACGGGAACACTGAAGCTTTCTTT
CDR3aa: CASSQRHGNTEAFF

j_gene: TRBJ2-7
abundance: -
v_gene: TRBV5-4
d_gene: -
CDR3nt: TGTGCCAGCAGCTTGGTGGGGGCGATCTACGAGCAGTACTTC
CDR3aa: CASSLVGAIYEQYF

j_gene: TRBJ1-3
abundance: -
v_gene: TRBV5-4
d_gene: -
CDR3nt: TGTGCCAGCAGCCTGGACTTTTCGGGAAACACCATATATTTT
CDR3aa: CASSLDFSGNTIYF

j_gene: TRBJ1-2
abundance: -
v_gene: TRBV19
d_gene: TRBD1
CDR3nt: TGTGCCAGTAGTGTCGGGACAGGTTATGGCTACACCTTC
CDR3aa: CASSVGTGYGYTF

j_gene: TRBJ2-3
abundance: once
v_gene: TRBV7-3
d_gene: TRBD2
CDR3nt: TGTGCCAGCAGCTTAAACCTTGGACTAGGCACAGATACGCAGTATTTT
CDR3aa: CASSLNLGLGTDTQYF

j_gene: TRBJ2-3
abundance: -
v_gene: TRBV6-5
d_gene: TRBD2
CDR3nt: TGTGCCAGCAACCGACTAGCGGCAAGCACAGATACGCAGTATTTT
CDR3aa: CASNRLAASTDTQYF

j_gene: TRBJ1-6
abundance: -
v_gene: TRBV27
d_gene: -
CDR3nt: TGTGCCAGCAGTTTGGGGAGGACGAATTCACCCCTCCACTTT
CDR3aa: CASSLGRTNSPLHF

j_gene: TRBJ2-1
abundance: -
v_gene: TRBV30
d_gene: TRBD2
CDR3nt: TGTGCCTGGAGTGTACCTAGGGCGGGAGAGCCCCGAAGACTTTACAATGAGCAGTTCTTC
CDR3aa: CAWSVPRAGEPRRLYNEQFF

j_gene: TRBJ1-6
abundance: -
v_gene: TRBV6-2/TRBV6-3
d_gene: TRBD1
CDR3nt: TGTGCCAGCAGCTCCGGGACAGGGTGGAGCTCCTATAATTCACCCCTCCACTTT
CDR3aa: CASSSGTGWSSYNSPLHF

j_gene: TRBJ1-2
abundance: -
v_gene: TRBV28
d_gene: -
CDR3nt: TGTGCCAGCAGCTGGCCGAGGGCAGCTAACTATGGCTACACCTTC
CDR3aa: CASSWPRAANYGYTF

j_gene: TRBJ1-2
abundance: -
v_gene: TRBV24-1
d_gene: -
CDR3nt: TGTGCCACCAGTGACGAACCCCTCCGGGGCTACACCTTC
CDR3aa: CATSDEPLRGYTF

j_gene: TRBJ1-2
abundance: -
v_gene: TRBV3-1/TRBV3-2
d_gene: -
CDR3nt: TGTGCCAGCAGCCAAAGGGGGGGCAGGGCGATCTATGGCTACACCTTC
CDR3aa: CASSQRGGRAIYGYTF

j_gene: TRBJ2-5
abundance: -
v_gene: TRBV7-9
d_gene: -
CDR3nt: TGTGCCAGCGGACTTCAGGGGCGGTTAATAGAGACCCAGTACTTC
CDR3aa: CASGLQGRLIETQYF

j_gene: TRBJ2-7
abundance: -
v_gene: TRBV15
d_gene: TRBD2
CDR3nt: TGTGCCACCAGCGGGTACGGGGGGACCTACGAGCAGTACTTC
CDR3aa: CATSGYGGTYEQYF

j_gene: TRBJ2-1
abundance: once
v_gene: TRBV11-3
d_gene: -
CDR3nt: TGTGCCAGCAGCTTAGATCGGCGGGAAGGTAGTGAGCAGTTCTTC
CDR3aa: CASSLDRREGSEQFF

j_gene: TRBJ1-5
abundance: -
v_gene: TRBV6-2/TRBV6-3
d_gene: TRBD1
CDR3nt: TGTGCCAGCAGTTATCCGGGACAGGGCCCCCAGCCCCAGCATTTT
CDR3aa: CASSYPGQGPQPQHF